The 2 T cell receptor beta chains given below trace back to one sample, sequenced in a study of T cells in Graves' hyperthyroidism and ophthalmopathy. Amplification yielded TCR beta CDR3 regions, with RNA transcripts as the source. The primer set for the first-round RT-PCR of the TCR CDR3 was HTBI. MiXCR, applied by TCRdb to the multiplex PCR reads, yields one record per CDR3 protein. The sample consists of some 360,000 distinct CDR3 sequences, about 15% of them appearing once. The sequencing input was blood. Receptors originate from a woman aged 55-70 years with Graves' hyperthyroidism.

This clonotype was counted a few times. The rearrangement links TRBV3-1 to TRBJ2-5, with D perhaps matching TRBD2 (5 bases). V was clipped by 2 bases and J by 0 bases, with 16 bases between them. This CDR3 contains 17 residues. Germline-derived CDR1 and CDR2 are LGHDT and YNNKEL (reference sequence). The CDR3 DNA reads TGTGCCAGCAGCCAACCAGAGGGTCCCCAGTACCAAGAGACCCAGTACTTC. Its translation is CASSQPEGPQYQETQYF.

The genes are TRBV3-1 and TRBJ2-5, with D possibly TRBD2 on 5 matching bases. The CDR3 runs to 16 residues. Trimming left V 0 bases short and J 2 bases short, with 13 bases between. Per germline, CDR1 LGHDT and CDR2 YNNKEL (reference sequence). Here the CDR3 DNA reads TGTGCCAGCAGCCAAGATTCAGCGGAAGTTCAAGAGACCCAGTACTTC. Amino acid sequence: CASSQDSAEVQETQYF.